This TCR beta chain derives from a study of T cells in localized non-small cell lung cancer (dated by TCRdb to about 2020). Turning to the overall study: T cell repertoires of 200 to 250 early-stage NSCLC patients were analyzed, with tumors being compared against uninvolved tumor-adjacent lungs. NSCLC patients had a mean age of roughly 64 years, and approximately 140 were male and 85 to 110 female. The cohort was made up of around 250 treatment-naive NSCLC patients whose localized lung tumors had been resected. Study-wide conclusions, independent of this receptor: Higher T cell density in blood was associated with longer overall survival, whereas higher clonality in adjacent lung was associated with shorter survival. Since the design was exploratory, TCR variables were selected using unadjusted p-values with no false-discovery rate correction. The highest T cell clonality was observed in uninvolved tumor-adjacent lung, where clonality exceeded that of tumor, suggesting that antigenic responses were more focused in uninvolved tumor-adjacent lung. A median of approximately 50 of the top 100 tumor clones turned up in the paired uninvolved adjacent lung, and roughly 28 of those clones also ranked among the top 100 of that same adjacent lung. Because multi-region tumor sequencing was not performed, intratumor heterogeneity could not be ruled out.

For this clone: Its antigen has not been determined. Qualities for individual bases were not recorded, and no much larger clone is one base off.

The immunoSEQ Assay was used to sequence TCR beta CDR3 regions from DNA. As for the original processing: T cell density was computed as TCR beta template counts normalized to usable DNA estimated by amplifying housekeeping genes. The preseqR package was used to estimate richness by extrapolating to 400,000 templates for PBMC samples and to 120,000 templates for tissue samples. Clonality was calculated as one minus Pielou's evenness. Tissue-enriched TCRs were identified by differential abundance testing using productive amino-acid clonotypes, minimum total count 5 and alpha 0.1. Repertoire overlap between compartments was quantified with the Jaccard Index and Morisita Overlap Index. GLIPH clustered TCR beta CDR3s with public tetramer-defined viral CDR3s; viral motifs required at least three viral sequences plus V-gene enrichment. As stored in TCRdb, this immuneACCESS dataset retains in-frame rearrangements with V and J assigned. A fraction of the clones does not appear; measured against another copy, unresolved V genes explain less than half of the discrepancy, and the remainder lacks a known reason. V and J calls and clone size come straight from that table; D and trimming were deduced from the DNA. Present in this sample are around 80,000 clones, around three quarters of which were seen just once. Of the sample, around 21% falls within the top ten clones.

At diagnosis, tumor, uninvolved tumor-adjacent lung and peripheral blood were collected and then preserved as a mix of FFPE and fresh-frozen material. For TCR repertoire profiling, blood samples were analyzed in the form of peripheral blood mononuclear cells. V was cut back by 8 bases and J by 6 bases, leaving a gap of 17 bases between them. The CDR3 contains 15 residues, cysteine and phenylalanine counted. Just the 45-base CDR3 DNA is kept, in frame starting at base 1. The rearrangement joined TRBV6-7 to TRBJ1-6, with TRBD1 tentatively as D gene (5 bases match). TRBV6-7 is noted as an ORF with a role that remains uncertain. This sample comprised PBMCs, obtained before any cancer treatment. This receptor was obtained from a man aged 40 to 69 with stage II squamous cell lung carcinoma. The CDR3 protein: CASPEGLGVNSPLHF. The sequence in DNA is TGTGCCAGCCCTGAGGGACTCGGGGTTAATTCACCCCTCCACTTT.